The sequence of this T cell receptor (beta chain) was determined in a study of shared clonotypes between healthy human individuals. Study at large: For every donor, three CD4 naive, three CD4 memory, two CD8 naive and one CD8 memory plates were used. Findings and limits, study-wide: The naive CD4 repertoires of a handful of donors were compared, and about 5% of clonotypes were shared.

Sequencing used immunoSEQ multiplex PCR; TCRdb keeps in-frame clones, though not all of them. Of 2,500,000 or so clones listed, 90% to 95% are singletons. Division of CD4+ cells produced a CD45RA+ naive subset and a CD45RA-negative memory subset. Germline V gene data show CDR1 as LGHNT and CDR2 as FRNRAP. CDR3 length: 16 amino acids. Trimming shortened V by 5 bases and J by 5 bases, and 21 bases separated the two germline ends. In the case of this clone: Its cognate antigen is unknown.

The chain links TRBV12-5 to TRBJ2-5, with D possibly matching TRBD1 (6 bases). Sequenced material: naive CD4+ T cells sorted from blood. Subset defined: CD45RA+ positively selected. This TCR came from a young man in good health. Written as DNA, the CDR3 is TGTGCTAGTGGTCCCGGTACAGGGACCCCGGTGGAGACCCAGTACTTC. As protein: CASGPGTGTPVETQYF.